These 32 T cell receptor beta chains were all obtained from the same sample, sequenced in a study of blood T cell repertoires in COVID-19 (dated by TCRdb to 2020 to 2022). Libraries were built with the immunoSEQ multiplex PCR assay. The source is immuneACCESS, and TCRdb retained only in-frame sequences with V and J called. Part of the clones is not carried over; for the studies checked, unresolved V genes explain less than half of this, and the remainder is unexplained. Here the sample has a few hundred thousand clones; over 80% occur a single time. The ten most abundant clones make up roughly a tenth of the sample. The sequenced material came from peripheral blood. Every receptor here comes from a woman in her seventies with COVID-19, enrolled during active disease.

This chain uses TRBV9 with TRBJ2-7; 9 positions agree with TRBD1. The ends lost 0 bases at V and 5 bases at J; junction bases unmatched: 6. The CDR3 runs 15 residues. Per germline, CDR1 SGDLS and CDR2 YYNGEE. The CDR3, as DNA: TGTGCCAGCAGCGTAGGAGCGGGACAGGGAGACGAGCAGTACTTC. Encoded protein: CASSVGAGQGDEQYF.

J is TRBJ2-5 and V is TRBV29-1; D is perhaps TRBD1 (6 bases). V lost 4 bases to trimming and J lost 1 base, with 19 bases between them. The CDR3 has 16 amino acids. CDR1 and CDR2 from the germline V gene are SQVTM and ANQGSEA. The CDR3 coding sequence is TGCAGCGTTGTTTGGGCAGGGGACATAGGCCAAGAGACCCAGTACTTC. This encodes CSVVWAGDIGQETQYF. The variable domain in full, completed from reference TRBV29-1 and TRBJ2-5, reads SAVISQKPSRDICQRGTSLTIQCQVDSQVTMMFWYRQQPGQSLTLIATANQGSEATYESGFVIDKFPISRPNLTFSTLTVSNMSPEDSSIYLCSVVWAGDIGQETQYFGPGTRLLVL.

The genes are TRBV30 and TRBJ1-1, with 10 nucleotides matching TRBD1. The CDR3 is made up of 14 amino acids. CDR1 GTSNPN and CDR2 SVGIG come from the germline V gene (reference sequence). V was pared by 0 bases and J by 4 bases, with 2 bases of the junction left unmatched. The CDR3 spells CAWSVRTGGTEAFF. In nucleotides, the CDR3 is TGTGCCTGGAGTGTTAGGACAGGGGGCACTGAAGCTTTCTTT.

This sequence joins TRBV21-1 and TRBJ2-7; the listed D gene, TRBD2, was not tested against the DNA. TRBV21-1 is designated a pseudogene. CDR3 length equals 19 residues. In DNA, the CDR3 is TGTGCCAGCAGCAATGTGGGCTCGTCGGGATCTAAAAGCTCCTACGAGCAGTACTTC. Protein sequence: CASSNVGSSGSKSSYEQYF.

The V and J genes are TRBV15 and TRBJ2-7; 9 positions match TRBD1. CDR3 length: 15 amino acids. Germline V gene sequence: CDR1 LNHNV, CDR2 YYDKDF (reference sequence). The V gene end was trimmed by 0 bases and the J gene end by 6 bases; junction bases not matched to a gene: 6. The CDR3 loop is CATSREGGTGLEQYF. The CDR3 nucleotides are TGTGCCACCAGCAGAGAGGGGGGGACAGGGCTCGAGCAGTACTTC.

The rearrangement links TRBV5-5 to TRBJ2-1; 13 nucleotides align to TRBD2. Germline lookup yields CDR1 SGHKS and CDR2 YYEKEE (reference sequence). V was pared by 4 bases and J by 4 bases, with 2 bases of the junction left unmatched. This CDR3 spans 15 amino acids. CDR3 DNA: TGTGCCAGCAGCAGGGGACTAGCGGGATACAATGAGCAGTTCTTC. This translates into CASSRGLAGYNEQFF.

The gene calls are TRBV4-3 and TRBJ1-2; no clear D gene. The germline V gene encodes CDR1 LGHNA and CDR2 YSLEER. This CDR3 spans 15 amino acids. V shed 4 bases and J shed 2 bases, with 14 bases lying between them. CDR3 nucleotide sequence: TGCGCCAGCAGCCCAACGGAGTCCAGCAACTATGGCTACACCTTC. This codes for CASSPTESSNYGYTF.

The chain is built from TRBV10-3 and TRBJ2-5; 10 bases are a match to TRBD2. The CDR3 is made up of 17 amino acids. Trimming cost V 2 bases and J 4 bases; bases outside gene matches: 10. Germline values: CDR1 ENHRY, CDR2 SYGVKD. The CDR3 bases are TGTGCCATCAGTGAGACCTTAGCGGGAGGCCCCCGAGAGACCCAGTACTTC. Protein product: CAISETLAGGPRETQYF.

The gene calls are TRBV9 and TRBJ2-1, with D hard to call. Germline V CDR1 and CDR2: SGDLS, YYNGEE. The germline V and J ends were trimmed by 4 bases and 0 bases, with 20 bases remaining between them. This CDR3 is 18 amino acids long. CDR3 DNA sequence: TGTGCCAGCAGCCGCCAGATAGAGCGCCCGAGCTCCTACAATGAGCAGTTCTTC. This gives the protein CASSRQIERPSSYNEQFF.

The gene calls are TRBV4-1 and TRBJ1-5; TRBD1 matches 11 bases. Germline V gene data show CDR1 as MGHRA and CDR2 as YSYEKL. Trimming took 3 bases from V and 7 from J; bases not matched to a gene: 14. This CDR3 spans 18 amino acids. The DNA for the CDR3 is TGCGCCAGCAGCCAGGACCCGGTTTGGGACAGGGGGGGGCAGCCCCAGCATTTT. It translates to CASSQDPVWDRGGQPQHF.

V is TRBV12-5 and J is TRBJ2-4; 9 bases are shared with TRBD1. The CDR3 is 17 amino acids. Germline V gives CDR1 LGHNT, CDR2 FRNRAP. V lost 6 bases, J lost 1 base, and 10 bases stayed unmatched. The chain's CDR3 is CASGLPGQGFAKNIQYF. For the CDR3, the DNA is TGTGCTAGTGGATTACCGGGACAGGGTTTTGCCAAAAACATTCAGTACTTC.

V and J are TRBV6-2 or TRBV6-3 and TRBJ2-5, with D uncertain. V was cut by 7 bases and J by 0 bases, with 12 bases left in between. The CDR3 covers 14 residues. CDR1 is MNHEY, CDR2 SVGEGT, per germline. Written as DNA, the CDR3 is TGTGCCAGCACCCCCTGGCGGAACCAAGAGACCCAGTACTTC. Translating gives CASTPWRNQETQYF.

This clone is a singleton in its sample. This sequence joins TRBV30 and TRBJ1-1; no clear D gene. The CDR3 consists of 13 residues. V shed 3 bases and J shed 8 bases, with 16 bases lying between them. Germline CDR1 reads GTSNPN; CDR2 reads SVGIG (reference sequence). The CDR3 region has the DNA TGTGCCTGGAGCCCAGCGGCAGGTAACGAAGCTTTCTTT. It translates to CAWSPAAGNEAFF.

Written as DNA, the CDR3 is TGTGCCAGCAGTGGAGGGAACACAGATACGCAGTATTTT. Protein product: CASSGGNTDTQYF. J is TRBJ2-3 and V is TRBV27, with D maybe TRBD2 (6 bases). Trimming removed 5 bases at V and 2 bases at J, with 8 bases between. The CDR3 spans 13 residues. Germline values: CDR1 MNHEY, CDR2 SMNVEV (reference sequence).

V usage is TRBV11-2 and J usage is TRBJ2-4, with 10 bases identical to TRBD2. V trimming: 5 bases; J trimming: 4 bases; junction bases outside the gene matches: 5. Germline CDR1 and CDR2: SGHAT and FQNNGV. CDR3 size: 15 residues. As DNA, the CDR3 is TGTGCCAGCAGCGCCCGGACTAGCGGAAAAAACATTCAGTACTTC. Amino acids: CASSARTSGKNIQYF. Supplemented by reference TRBV11-2 and TRBJ2-4, the full variable domain reads EAGVAQSPRYKIIEKRQSVAFWCNPISGHATLYWYQQILGQGPKLLIQFQNNGVVDDSQLPKDRFSAERLKGVDSTLKIQPAKLEDSAVYLCASSARTSGKNIQYFGAGTRLSVL.

The rearrangement joins TRBV20-1 to TRBJ1-5; a weak D match, TRBD1 (5 bases). Germline values: CDR1 DFQATT, CDR2 SNEGSKA (reference sequence). This CDR3 region has 15 residues. V was cut by 3 bases and J by 3 bases, with 15 bases left in between. DNA of the CDR3: TGCAGTGCTAGTACTGGGGGGAACTACAATCAGCCCCAGCATTTT. Translated, it gives CSASTGGNYNQPQHF.

The chain is built from TRBV9 and TRBJ2-7, with TRBD1 matching over 9 bases. Per germline, CDR1 SGDLS and CDR2 YYNGEE. The CDR3 totals 13 residues. V shed 5 bases, J shed 6 bases, and the junction held 6 bases outside the gene matches. CDR3 amino acids: CASSGQGSVEQYF. DNA for the CDR3: TGTGCCAGCAGTGGACAGGGGTCGGTCGAGCAGTACTTC.

This chain uses TRBV18 with TRBJ2-3; no definite D call. V shed 3 bases and J shed 3 bases, with 16 bases lying between them. Germline V CDR1 and CDR2: KGHSH, LQKENI. The CDR3 is 16 residues long. CDR3 bases: TGTGCCAGCTCACCTGAGCCCGGCGGCGTGACAGATACGCAGTATTTT. Translating gives CASSPEPGGVTDTQYF.

The chain has TRBV6-5 and TRBJ2-7, with 10 positions matching TRBD2. Germline CDR1 is MNHEY and CDR2 is SVGAGI. V shed 10 bases, J shed 3 bases, and the junction held 12 bases outside the gene matches. This CDR3 region has 15 residues. CDR3 residues: CATLRPAGGNYEQYF. CDR3 sequence (DNA): TGTGCCACCCTTAGACCAGCGGGAGGGAACTACGAGCAGTACTTC.

As to this clone: The same CDR3 can be traced to other DNA sequences in this sample. The rearrangement joins TRBV18 to TRBJ1-2, with 8 bases matching TRBD1. CDR1 is KGHSH, CDR2 LQKENI, per germline. V was pared by 3 bases and J by 5 bases, with 5 bases of the junction left unmatched. CDR3 length: 14 amino acids. The CDR3 DNA is TGTGCCAGCTCACCTGACAGGGGTGGGTATGGCTACACCTTC. Translated: CASSPDRGGYGYTF.

The CDR3: CASSQSPSGYNEQFF. The CDR3 DNA is TGTGCCAGTAGCCAAAGTCCTAGCGGCTACAATGAGCAGTTCTTC. V usage is TRBV19 and J usage is TRBJ2-1, with TRBD2 matching over 7 bases. With V trimmed by 6 bases and J by 3 bases, 8 bases remained unmatched. The CDR3 has 15 amino acids. CDR1 LNHDA and CDR2 SQIVND come from the germline V gene (reference sequence).

CDR3 sequence: CASSFGTGSLGNTIYF. The DNA of the CDR3 is TGTGCCAGCAGTTTCGGGACAGGGTCTCTTGGAAACACCATATATTTT. V usage is TRBV11-2 and J usage is TRBJ1-3, with 9 bases that match TRBD1. The length of the CDR3 is 16 residues. J was trimmed by 3 bases and V by 6 bases; bases with no gene match: 9. Germline V gene sequence: CDR1 SGHAT, CDR2 FQNNGV.

The rearrangement uses TRBV6-5 and TRBJ1-1; 7 bases map to TRBD1. The V gene's germline CDR1 is MNHEY and CDR2 SVGAGI. V shed 6 bases, J shed 2 bases, and the junction held 6 bases outside the gene matches. CDR3 size: 14 residues. The CDR3 DNA reads TGTGCCAGCAGCGCGGGACAGATAAACACTGAAGCTTTCTTT. It is translated as CASSAGQINTEAFF.

The genes are TRBV12-2 and TRBJ2-7; the D call TRBD2 from the table was never checked on the DNA. TRBV12-2 is a recognized pseudogene. The CDR3 runs 14 residues. CDR3 sequence reads: CASRSTTSGYEQYF. The CDR3 DNA follows: TGTGCAAGTCGCTCAACGACTAGCGGTTACGAGCAGTACTTC.

The chain combines TRBV10-3 with TRBJ2-7; 8 bases fit TRBD1. CDR1 ENHRY and CDR2 SYGVKD come from the germline V gene. V was clipped by 3 bases and J by 1 base; unmatched bases: 2. The CDR3 spans 14 residues. The CDR3 sequence: CAISDRTGSYEQYF. The CDR3 DNA sequence: TGTGCCATCAGTGACAGGACAGGGTCCTACGAGCAGTACTTC.

This chain connects TRBV7-2 to TRBJ1-5; D may be TRBD1 (5 bases). From germline, CDR1 is SGHTA and CDR2 FQGNSA. This CDR3 comprises 16 residues. V was pared by 5 bases and J by 4 bases, with 18 bases between. CDR3 DNA sequence: TGTGCCAGCAGCCGGAGGCCGGGGGAAGGGAATCAGCCCCAGCATTTT. This codes for CASSRRPGEGNQPQHF.

This chain joins TRBV28 and TRBJ2-5, with 9 bases that match TRBD2. The length of the CDR3 is 13 residues. Losses at the gene ends were 6 bases for V and 5 bases for J; bases not matched to a gene: 4. In germline, CDR1 is MDHEN, CDR2 SYDVKM. The CDR3 reads CASSGTSRETQYF. CDR3 sequence (DNA): TGTGCCAGCAGCGGGACTAGCAGGGAGACCCAGTACTTC.

This clone occurred a few times. This chain connects TRBV30 to TRBJ1-4; D is undetermined. The CDR3 length is 15 residues. Germline V gives CDR1 GTSNPN, CDR2 SVGIG (reference sequence). The V gene lost 3 bases and the J gene lost 7 bases, with 18 bases spanning the gap. The CDR3 DNA reads as TGTGCCTGGAGCCCCATGCGGGGAGAGGCTGAAAAACTGTTTTTT. Encoded protein: CAWSPMRGEAEKLFF.

The gene calls are TRBV24-1 and TRBJ1-2, with D possibly being TRBD1 (6 bases). Germline loops: CDR1 KGHDR, CDR2 SFDVKD. This CDR3 contains 12 residues. V was clipped by 9 bases and J by 4 bases, with 11 bases between them. CDR3: CATGGGLYGYTF. CDR3 sequence (DNA): TGTGCCACCGGCGGGGGCCTCTATGGCTACACCTTC.

The CDR3 DNA sequence: TGTGCCAGCAGCTTGCCCCCGTTGGGACAGAACACTGAAGCTTTCTTT. Translation gives CASSLPPLGQNTEAFF. The V call is TRBV5-4, the J call TRBJ1-1, with D perhaps TRBD1 (6 bases). The germline CDR1 and CDR2 sequences are SGHNT and YYREEE (reference sequence). The CDR3 totals 16 residues. V lost 1 base, J lost 1 base, and 14 bases lay in between.

This clone was detected only once. The rearrangement joins TRBV18 to TRBJ1-1; D is unresolved. Germline assignment: CDR1 KGHSH and CDR2 LQKENI. V gave up 3 bases and J gave up 1 base, with 6 bases separating them. This CDR3 spans 13 amino acids. The CDR3 is CASSPNTNTEAFF. The DNA for the CDR3 is TGTGCCAGCTCACCCAACACGAACACTGAAGCTTTCTTT.

The chain couples TRBV15 to TRBJ1-2, with 8 nucleotides matching TRBD1. The CDR3 is 13 residues long. V trimming: 5 bases; J trimming: 5 bases; junction bases outside the gene matches: 4. CDR1 and CDR2 from the germline V gene are LNHNV and YYDKDF (reference sequence). The CDR3 loop is CATSGDRGYGYTF. CDR3 coding DNA: TGTGCCACCAGCGGCGACAGGGGTTATGGCTACACCTTC.